These 14 T cell receptor beta chains were all obtained from the same sample, sequenced in a study of naive and memory T cell subsets. An equimolar mix of two oligonucleotides served as the beta constant-region primer for TRBC1 and TRBC2. MiXCR was run by TCRdb on the UMI-ligation and nested PCR reads, yielding one entry per CDR3 protein. Among about 21,000 distinct CDR3 sequences listed, approximately 10% were seen once. Sequenced sample: central memory CD8+ T cells from blood. These receptors originate from a human donor in good health.

This clonotype has at least ten counts. The chain uses TRBV5-6 and TRBJ2-1; 8 nucleotides match TRBD1. Germline-derived CDR1 and CDR2 are SGHDT and YYEEEE. This CDR3 has 15 amino acids. V was pared by 0 bases and J by 7 bases, with 6 bases of the junction left unmatched. CDR3 sequence reads: CASSLGRDRTNEQFF. The DNA for the CDR3 is TGTGCCAGCAGCTTGGGAAGGGACAGGACTAATGAGCAGTTCTTC.

Ten or more counts support this clonotype. The chain employs TRBV6-4 and TRBJ2-2; D unclear. The CDR3 is 14 residues long. V was shortened by 2 bases and J by 5 bases, with 9 bases between the two germline ends. Germline V gene data show CDR1 as MRHNA and CDR2 as SNTAGT. CDR3 amino acids: CASSDQPVTGELFF. The CDR3 region has the DNA TGTGCCAGCAGTGACCAACCGGTTACCGGGGAGCTGTTTTTT.

This clonotype was seen only a few times. This chain uses TRBV5-5 with TRBJ1-2, with D maybe TRBD1 (6 bases). The CDR3 covers 13 residues. Germline V gene data show CDR1 as SGHKS and CDR2 as YYEKEE (reference sequence). Deletions cut 4 bases from V and 4 bases from J, with 11 bases between. As DNA, the CDR3 is TGTGCCAGCAGCCTCGGACAGAGCTATGGCTACACCTTC. Its protein is CASSLGQSYGYTF.

Only a few counts were recorded for this clonotype. This sequence joins TRBV3-1 and TRBJ2-7; 12 positions match TRBD2. Trimming cost V 3 bases and J 4 bases; bases outside gene matches: 7. Germline V gives CDR1 LGHDT, CDR2 YNNKEL (reference sequence). CDR3 length equals 16 residues. The CDR3 loop is CASSQVTSGSLYEQYF. The CDR3 DNA sequence: TGTGCCAGCAGCCAGGTGACTAGCGGGAGCCTATACGAGCAGTACTTC.

This clonotype rates as medium-sized. The CDR3 region has the DNA TGCAGCGTTGACAGGGCGACTGAAGCTTTCTTT. Its protein is CSVDRATEAFF. The chain carries TRBV29-1 and TRBJ1-1, with D maybe TRBD1 (5 bases). Trimming took 3 bases from V and 5 from J, leaving 7 bases between them. The germline gives CDR1 SQVTM, CDR2 ANQGSEA. This CDR3 is 11 amino acids long.

This sequence joins TRBV27 and TRBJ2-7; D is unresolved. Germline assignment: CDR1 MNHEY and CDR2 SMNVEV (reference sequence). The CDR3 has 15 amino acids. Trimming left V 6 bases short and J 4 bases short, with 19 bases between. The chain's CDR3 is CASSPLAPSPYEQYF. CDR3 nucleotide sequence: TGTGCCAGCAGCCCCTTAGCTCCCTCCCCATACGAGCAGTACTTC.

This clonotype came up a few times. The rearrangement links TRBV5-4 to TRBJ1-2; no reliable D call. The V gene's germline CDR1 is SGHNT and CDR2 YYREEE (reference sequence). Trimming stripped 0 bases from V and 0 bases from J, with 15 bases between. This CDR3 comprises 17 residues. The CDR3, as DNA: TGTGCCAGCAGCTTGGCCGGGTCCGGGGTGACTAACTATGGCTACACCTTC. Translation: CASSLAGSGVTNYGYTF. The full variable domain, rest sourced from reference TRBV5-4 and TRBJ1-2, is ETGVTQSPTHLIKTRGQQVTLRCSSQSGHNTVSWYQQALGQGPQFIFQYYREEENGRGNFPPRFSGLQFPNYSSELNVNALELDDSALYLCASSLAGSGVTNYGYTFGSGTRLTVV.

This clonotype came up many times. The chain joins TRBV14 to TRBJ2-3; D is unresolved. Germline V gene lookup returns CDR1 SGHDN and CDR2 FVKESK. Trimming shortened V by 3 bases and J by 2 bases, and 15 bases separated the two germline ends. CDR3 length: 16 residues. DNA for the CDR3: TGTGCCAGCAGCCAGGGCATCCGACCTATCACAGATACGCAGTATTTT. It translates to CASSQGIRPITDTQYF.

For the CDR3, the DNA is TGTGCCAGCAGTTTGGGGGGATACACCGGGGAGCTGTTTTTT. It specifies CASSLGGYTGELFF. This chain links TRBV27 with TRBJ2-2; a possible D gene is TRBD2 (6 bases). V shed 3 bases and J shed 3 bases, with 8 bases lying between them. CDR1 and CDR2 from the germline V gene are MNHEY and SMNVEV (reference sequence). The length of the CDR3 is 14 residues.

This clonotype occurred a few times. V and J are TRBV6-1 and TRBJ2-5; 10 nucleotides align to TRBD2. Trimming at V came to 1 base and at J to 5 bases, leaving 7 bases not matched to a gene. Per germline, CDR1 MNHNS and CDR2 SASEGT. The CDR3 length is 16 residues. As DNA, the CDR3 is TGTGCCAGCAGTGAAGGAAGCGGGAGGGCCCGGGAGACCCAGTACTTC. It yields the protein CASSEGSGRARETQYF.

This clonotype has at least ten counts. V and J are TRBV28 and TRBJ2-3; no clear D gene. V was clipped by 3 bases and J by 3 bases, with 10 bases between them. The CDR3 is 14 residues long. Germline V gene data show CDR1 as MDHEN and CDR2 as SYDVKM. The CDR3 region is CASSFNDRTDTQYF. CDR3 in DNA: TGTGCCAGCAGTTTTAACGACCGGACAGATACGCAGTATTTT. The full variable domain, rest sourced from reference TRBV28 and TRBJ2-3, is DVKVTQSSRYLVKRTGEKVFLECVQDMDHENMFWYRQDPGLGLRLIYFSYDVKMKEKGDIPEGYSVSREKKERFSLILESASTNQTSMYLCASSFNDRTDTQYFGPGTRLTVL.

This chain's CDR3 is CASSVGQGAGYEQYF. The CDR3 region has the DNA TGTGCCAGCAGCGTTGGACAGGGGGCCGGGTACGAGCAGTACTTC. The rearrangement uses TRBV5-4 and TRBJ2-7; 11 bases map to TRBD1. This CDR3 is 15 amino acids long. Germline CDR1 and CDR2: SGHNT and YYREEE (reference sequence). Trimming took 4 bases from V and 4 from J; bases not matched to a gene: 7.

This clonotype has just a few counts. The genes are TRBV11-2 and TRBJ2-2; 8 nucleotides align to TRBD2. This CDR3 is 17 amino acids long. Germline CDR1 and CDR2: SGHAT and FQNNGV. Germline trimming cut 5 bases from V and 2 bases from J; bases unmatched to any gene: 10. DNA of the CDR3: TGTGCCAGCAGCCCAGCCCGCGGGAGGATCAACACCGGGGAGCTGTTTTTT. Amino acids: CASSPARGRINTGELFF.

This sequence joins TRBV19 and TRBJ1-1; D not certain. The CDR3 loop spans 20 amino acids. Germline CDR1 and CDR2: LNHDA and SQIVND (reference sequence). Trimming removed 5 bases from V and 0 bases from J, with 28 bases in between. CDR3 coding DNA: TGTGCCAGTAGTCCACTAGACCGATCCCGGGCTTGGCTGCTGAACACTGAAGCTTTCTTT. This sequence encodes CASSPLDRSRAWLLNTEAFF.